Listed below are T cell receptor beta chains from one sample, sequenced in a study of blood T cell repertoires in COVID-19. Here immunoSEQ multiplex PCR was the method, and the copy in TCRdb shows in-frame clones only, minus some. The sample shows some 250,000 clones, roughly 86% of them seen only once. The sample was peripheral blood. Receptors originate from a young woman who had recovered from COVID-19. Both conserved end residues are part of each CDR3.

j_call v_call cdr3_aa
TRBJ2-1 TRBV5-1 CASSLVTTGGNYNEQFF
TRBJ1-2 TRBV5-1 CASSLGSDSGYGYTF
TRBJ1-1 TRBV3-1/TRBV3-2 CASSRLGQKVAFF
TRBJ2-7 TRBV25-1 CASSPRTGLGYEQYF
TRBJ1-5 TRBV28 CASTPGQGAWGQPQHF
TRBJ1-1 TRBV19 CASSDRGRGGNTEAFF
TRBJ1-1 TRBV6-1 CASSEGTFTEAFF
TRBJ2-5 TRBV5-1 CASSLGTGGQETQYF
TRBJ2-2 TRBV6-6 CASSYLTGDGELFF
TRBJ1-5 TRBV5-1 CASSPGGSYSNQPQHF
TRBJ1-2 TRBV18 CASSPSRAGHNPFNYGYTF
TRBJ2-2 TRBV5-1 CASRGAGGTGELFF
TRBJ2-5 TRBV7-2 CASSPGGLGRETQYF
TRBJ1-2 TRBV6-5 CASTRNRGNYGYTF
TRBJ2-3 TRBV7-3 CASSLILAGGLDTQYF
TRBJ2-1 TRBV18 CASSPPGAGDEQFF
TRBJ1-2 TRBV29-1 CSVNRQGDYGYTF
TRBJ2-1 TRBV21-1 CASSKGGGHNEQFF
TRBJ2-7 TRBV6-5 CASRPDLRSSYEQYF
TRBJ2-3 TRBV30 CAWNDRDTQYF
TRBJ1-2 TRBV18 CASSGDFDGYTF
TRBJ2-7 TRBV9 CASSDDTGYEQYF
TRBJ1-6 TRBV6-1 CASSEAWKGTGVRSPLHF
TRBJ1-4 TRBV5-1 CASSLEGAYEKLFF
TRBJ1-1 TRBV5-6 CASSFISLAGVTEAFF
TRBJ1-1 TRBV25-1 CASKKEQGMSEAFF
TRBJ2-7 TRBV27 CASSKTGTGLYEQYF
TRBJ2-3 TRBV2 CASSGQGMGDTQYF
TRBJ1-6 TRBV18 CASSPRTGLDSPLHF
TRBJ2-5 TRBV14 CASSQNRGLRETQYF
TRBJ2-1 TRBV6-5 CASSYTGGALDEQFF
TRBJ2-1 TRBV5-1 CASSLLAGGLNEQFF
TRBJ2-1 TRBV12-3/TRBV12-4 CASSLRGDQRMFF
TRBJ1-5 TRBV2 CASSEQGAGQPQHF
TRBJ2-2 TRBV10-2 CASSESAEGELFF
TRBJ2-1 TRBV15 CATSGPWGLASAEQFF
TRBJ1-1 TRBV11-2 CASSLEGVHTEAFF
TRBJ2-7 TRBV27 CASSFDTGTASYEQYF
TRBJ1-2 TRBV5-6 CASSWRGMGSYTF
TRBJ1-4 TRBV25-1 CASSDPGTGNEKLFF
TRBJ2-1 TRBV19 CASIPRAGGHNEQFF
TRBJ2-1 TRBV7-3 CASSTRQYNEQFF